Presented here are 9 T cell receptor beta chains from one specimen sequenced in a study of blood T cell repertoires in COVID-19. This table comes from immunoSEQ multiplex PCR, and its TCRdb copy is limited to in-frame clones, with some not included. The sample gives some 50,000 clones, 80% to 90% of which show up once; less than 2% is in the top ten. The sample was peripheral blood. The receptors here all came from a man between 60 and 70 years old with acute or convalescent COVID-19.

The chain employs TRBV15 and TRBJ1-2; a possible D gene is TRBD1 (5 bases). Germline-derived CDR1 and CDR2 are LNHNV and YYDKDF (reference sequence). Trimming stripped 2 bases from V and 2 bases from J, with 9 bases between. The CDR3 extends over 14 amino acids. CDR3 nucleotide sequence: TGTGCCACCAGCAGATCAGGGAAGAACTATGGCTACACCTTC. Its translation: CATSRSGKNYGYTF.

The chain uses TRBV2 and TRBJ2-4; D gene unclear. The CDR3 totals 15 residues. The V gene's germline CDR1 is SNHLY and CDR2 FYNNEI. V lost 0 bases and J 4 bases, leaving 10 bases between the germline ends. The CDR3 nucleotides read TGTGCCAGCAGTGAAGCGAGGCAGTTTAAAAACATTCAGTACTTC. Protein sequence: CASSEARQFKNIQYF. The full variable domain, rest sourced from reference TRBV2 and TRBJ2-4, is EPEVTQTPSHQVTQMGQEVILRCVPISNHLYFYWYRQILGQKVEFLVSFYNNEISEKSEIFDDQFSVERPDGSNFTLKIRSTKLEDSAMYFCASSEARQFKNIQYFGAGTRLSVL.

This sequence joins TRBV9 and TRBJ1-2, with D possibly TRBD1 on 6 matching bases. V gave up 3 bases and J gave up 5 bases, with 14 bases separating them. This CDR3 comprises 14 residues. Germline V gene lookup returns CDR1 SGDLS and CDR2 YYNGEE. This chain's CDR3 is CASSATRGAYGYTF. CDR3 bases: TGTGCCAGCAGCGCTACCCGGGGGGCTTATGGCTACACCTTC. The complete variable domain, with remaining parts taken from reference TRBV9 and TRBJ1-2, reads DSGVTQTPKHLITATGQRVTLRCSPRSGDLSVYWYQQSLDQGLQFLIQYYNGEERAKGNILERFSAQQFPDLHSELNLSSLELGDSALYFCASSATRGAYGYTFGSGTRLTVV.

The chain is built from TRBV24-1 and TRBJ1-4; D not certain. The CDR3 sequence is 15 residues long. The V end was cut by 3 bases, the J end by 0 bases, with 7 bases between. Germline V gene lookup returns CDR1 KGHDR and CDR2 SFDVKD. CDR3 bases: TGTGCCACCAGTGATCCGGGGACAACTAATGAAAAACTGTTTTTT. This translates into CATSDPGTTNEKLFF.

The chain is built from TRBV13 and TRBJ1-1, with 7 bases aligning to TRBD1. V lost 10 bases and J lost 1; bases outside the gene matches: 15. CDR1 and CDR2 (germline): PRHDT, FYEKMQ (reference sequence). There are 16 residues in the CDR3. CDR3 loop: CATINRQGRGNTEAFF. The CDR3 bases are TGTGCCACAATCAACCGACAGGGTCGTGGGAACACTGAAGCTTTCTTT.

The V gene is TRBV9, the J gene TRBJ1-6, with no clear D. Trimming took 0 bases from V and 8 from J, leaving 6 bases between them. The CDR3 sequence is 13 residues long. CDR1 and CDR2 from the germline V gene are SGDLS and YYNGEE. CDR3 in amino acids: CASSVGGDSPLHF. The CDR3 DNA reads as TGTGCCAGCAGCGTAGGAGGAGATTCACCCCTCCACTTT. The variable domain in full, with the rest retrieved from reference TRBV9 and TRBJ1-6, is DSGVTQTPKHLITATGQRVTLRCSPRSGDLSVYWYQQSLDQGLQFLIQYYNGEERAKGNILERFSAQQFPDLHSELNLSSLELGDSALYFCASSVGGDSPLHFGNGTRLTVT.

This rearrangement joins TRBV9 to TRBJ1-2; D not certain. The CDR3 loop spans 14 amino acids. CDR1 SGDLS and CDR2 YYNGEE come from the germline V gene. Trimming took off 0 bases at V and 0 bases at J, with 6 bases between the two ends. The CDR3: CASSVAGTNYGYTF. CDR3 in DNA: TGTGCCAGCAGCGTAGCAGGTACTAACTATGGCTACACCTTC.

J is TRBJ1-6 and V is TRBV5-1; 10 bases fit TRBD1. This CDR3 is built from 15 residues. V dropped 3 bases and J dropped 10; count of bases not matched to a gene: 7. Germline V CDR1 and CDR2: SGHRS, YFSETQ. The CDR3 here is CASSSTGGGESPLHF. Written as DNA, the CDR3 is TGCGCCAGCAGCTCGACAGGGGGCGGCGAGTCACCCCTCCACTTT.

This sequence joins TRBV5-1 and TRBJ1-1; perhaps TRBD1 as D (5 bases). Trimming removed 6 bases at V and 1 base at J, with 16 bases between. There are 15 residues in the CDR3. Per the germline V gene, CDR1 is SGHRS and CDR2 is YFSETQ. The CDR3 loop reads CASTNARVGNTEAFF. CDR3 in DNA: TGCGCCAGCACTAATGCCAGGGTCGGGAACACTGAAGCTTTCTTT. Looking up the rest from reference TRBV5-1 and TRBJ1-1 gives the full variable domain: KAGVTQTPRYLIKTRGQQVTLSCSPISGHRSVSWYQQTPGQGLQFLFEYFSETQRNKGNFPGRFSGRQFSNSRSEMNVSTLELGDSALYLCASTNARVGNTEAFFGQGTRLTVV.